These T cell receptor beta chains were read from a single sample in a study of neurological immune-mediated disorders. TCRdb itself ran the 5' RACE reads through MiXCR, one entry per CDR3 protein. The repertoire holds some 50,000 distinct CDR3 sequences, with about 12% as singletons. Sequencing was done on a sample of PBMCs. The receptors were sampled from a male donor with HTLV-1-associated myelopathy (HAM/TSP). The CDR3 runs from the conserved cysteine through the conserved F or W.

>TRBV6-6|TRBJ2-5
CASSYSGQGEETQYF
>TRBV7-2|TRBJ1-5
CASSPGRWPQPQHF
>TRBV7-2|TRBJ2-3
CASSFMSGGRGDTQYF
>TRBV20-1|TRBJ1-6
CSARPGLYNSPLHF
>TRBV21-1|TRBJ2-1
CASSANRGRLLSSSYNEQFF
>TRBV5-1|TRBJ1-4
CASSPSTGGREKLFF
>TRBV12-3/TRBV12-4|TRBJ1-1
CASSFSVTEAFF
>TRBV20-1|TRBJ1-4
CSVQGAAGEKLFF
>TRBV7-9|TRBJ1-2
CASSLGGAYGYTF
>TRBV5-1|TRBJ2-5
CASSLVTVETQYF
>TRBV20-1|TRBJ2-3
CSALSTSGGPDTQYF
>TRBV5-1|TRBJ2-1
CASSLLAQYNEQFF
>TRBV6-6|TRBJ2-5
CASSSVAGSSGETQYF
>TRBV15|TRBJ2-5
CATDQAGTLGETQYF
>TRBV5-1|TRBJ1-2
CASSLGRVNYGYTF
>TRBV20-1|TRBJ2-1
CSAGPRTSGGNEQFF
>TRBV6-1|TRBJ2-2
CASSEIRGFGTGELFF
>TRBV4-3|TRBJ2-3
CASSQDSGQLSSTDTQYF
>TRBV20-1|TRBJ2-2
CSARDGRRLNTGELFF
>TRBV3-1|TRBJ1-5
CASSLGTWSQPQHF
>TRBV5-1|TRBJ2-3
CASSLEDYRVDTQYF
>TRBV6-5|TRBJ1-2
CASSYESGFPGYTF
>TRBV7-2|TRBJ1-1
CASSPTGSSEAFF
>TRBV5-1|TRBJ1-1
CASSLVGQNTEAFF
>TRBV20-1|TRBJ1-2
CSARNSGGAFGYTF
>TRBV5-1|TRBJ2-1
CASSFGTILNEQFF
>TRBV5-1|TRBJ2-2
CASSLEDIGELFF
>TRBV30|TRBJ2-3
CAWPLWGLTDTQYF
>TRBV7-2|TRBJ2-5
CASSLARIETQYF
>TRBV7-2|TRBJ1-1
CASSSNSGSLNTEAFF
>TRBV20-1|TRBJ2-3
CSARGPQGGDTQYF
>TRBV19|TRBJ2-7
CASSMARQQSYEQYF
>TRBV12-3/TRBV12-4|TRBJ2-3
CASTPTGNGDTQYF
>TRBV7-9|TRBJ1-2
CASRAGTGGFDGYTF
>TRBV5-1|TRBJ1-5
CASSLDSSGLGPQHF
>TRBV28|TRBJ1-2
CASSLRPIPSYGYTF
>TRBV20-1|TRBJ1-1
CSARDPTGNTEAFF
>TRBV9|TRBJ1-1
CASQDGRDKMNTEAFF
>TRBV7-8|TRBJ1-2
CASSKRTVNYGYTF
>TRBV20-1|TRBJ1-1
CSARIAGRDTEAFF
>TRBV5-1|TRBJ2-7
CASSLLGRWYEQYF
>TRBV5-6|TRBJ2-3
CASSTLTGSTDTQYF
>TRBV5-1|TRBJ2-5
CASSLVPAVQETQYF
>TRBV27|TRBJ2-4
CASSLGGQQGAGKNIQYF
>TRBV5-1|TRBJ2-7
CASSLNAGGGEQYF
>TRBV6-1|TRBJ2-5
CASLNPPGQGSLETQYF
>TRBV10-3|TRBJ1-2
CAISARPGHANYGYTF
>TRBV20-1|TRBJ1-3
CSARGWSLSGNTIYF
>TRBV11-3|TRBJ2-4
CASSFLAAKNIQYF
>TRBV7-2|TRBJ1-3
CVSSPYSGTADPIYF